The clone carrying this TCR beta chain was found a few times. The antigen remains undetermined. The V segment lost 4 bases and the J segment 3 bases; nucleotides outside the gene matches: 3. This CDR3 has 16 amino acids. Per the germline V gene, CDR1 is SNHLY and CDR2 is FYNNEI. The method was immunoSEQ multiplex PCR; TCRdb's version includes in-frame clones alone and lacks a portion of them. The data hold approximately 100,000 clones, with approximately 80% observed a single time. The sample originates from a study of PD-1 blockade in mismatch repair-deficient tumors. Study as a whole: All were previously treated, progressing patients with about a dozen mismatch repair-deficient cancer types.

Study-level findings and limits: Tumor-resident clones, often undetectable pretreatment in blood, expanded then contracted after pembrolizumab.

The sequences come from peripheral blood, collected roughly eight months after starting pembrolizumab. This TCR was recovered from an adult with mismatch repair-deficient cancer. The rearrangement joins TRBV2 to TRBJ2-2; the match to TRBD2 covers 12 bases. The CDR3 is CASSATSGSYTGELFF. CDR3 in DNA: TGTGCCAGCAGTGCGACTAGCGGGAGTTACACCGGGGAGCTGTTTTTT.